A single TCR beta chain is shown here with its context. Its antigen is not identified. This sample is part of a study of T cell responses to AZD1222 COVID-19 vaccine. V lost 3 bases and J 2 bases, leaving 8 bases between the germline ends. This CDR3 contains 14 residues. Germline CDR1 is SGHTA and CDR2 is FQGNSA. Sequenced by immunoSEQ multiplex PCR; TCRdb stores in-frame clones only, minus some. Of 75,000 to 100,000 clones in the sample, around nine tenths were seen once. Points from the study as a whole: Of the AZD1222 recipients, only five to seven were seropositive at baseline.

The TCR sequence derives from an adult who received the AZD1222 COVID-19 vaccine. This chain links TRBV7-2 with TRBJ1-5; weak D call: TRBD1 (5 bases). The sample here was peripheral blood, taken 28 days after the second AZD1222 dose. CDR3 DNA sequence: TGTGCCAGCAGCTTTCTGGGGGGCAATCAGCCCCAGCATTTT. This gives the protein CASSFLGGNQPQHF.